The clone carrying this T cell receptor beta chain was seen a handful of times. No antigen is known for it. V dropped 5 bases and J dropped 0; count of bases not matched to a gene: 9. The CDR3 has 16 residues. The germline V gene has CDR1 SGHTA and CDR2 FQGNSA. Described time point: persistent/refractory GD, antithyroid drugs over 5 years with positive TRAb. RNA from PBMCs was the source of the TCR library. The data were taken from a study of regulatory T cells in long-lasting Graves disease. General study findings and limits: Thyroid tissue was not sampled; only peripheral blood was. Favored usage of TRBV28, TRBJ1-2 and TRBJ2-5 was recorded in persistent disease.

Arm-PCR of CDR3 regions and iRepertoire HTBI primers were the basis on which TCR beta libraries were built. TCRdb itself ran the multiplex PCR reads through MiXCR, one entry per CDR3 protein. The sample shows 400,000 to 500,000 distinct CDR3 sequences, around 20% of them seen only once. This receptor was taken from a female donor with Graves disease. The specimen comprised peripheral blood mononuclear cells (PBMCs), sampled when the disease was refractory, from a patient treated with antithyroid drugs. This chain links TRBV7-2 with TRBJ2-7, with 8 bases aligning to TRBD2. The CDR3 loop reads CASSLYFAGGSYEQYF. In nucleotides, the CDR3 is TGTGCCAGCAGCCTCTATTTTGCGGGAGGCTCCTACGAGCAGTACTTC.